This T cell receptor (beta chain) was retrieved from a study of blood T cell repertoires in COVID-19. About the research overall: The origin of the acute and convalescent COVID-19 samples was the United States, Italy and Spain. Sources were T cells, B-cell-depleted T cells, or PBMCs; the material itself was cDNA or gDNA.

The V gene end was trimmed by 4 bases and the J gene end by 7 bases; junction bases not matched to a gene: 2. The germline V gene has CDR1 MNHEY and CDR2 SVGAGI. This CDR3 comprises 13 residues. Methods used by the authors: Amplification with reference gene primers provided the estimates of nucleated cell counts. Data came from immunoSEQ multiplex PCR; TCRdb stores just in-frame clones and leaves some out. The V and J calls and clone size come from that table; D and trimming were worked out from the DNA. The sample consists of 55,000 to 70,000 clones, about 86% of them appearing once. The chain links TRBV6-5 to TRBJ1-4, with TRBD1 matching 8 bases. This TCR was sampled from a man aged 50 or older with acute or convalescent COVID-19. The sample consisted of peripheral blood. The CDR3 DNA reads TGTGCCAGCAGTTGGGGACAGGCTGAAAAACTGTTTTTT. Residues: CASSWGQAEKLFF.